Presented here are 3 T cell receptor beta chains from one specimen sequenced in a study of blood T cell repertoires in COVID-19. Method: immunoSEQ multiplex PCR; TCRdb's copy keeps in-frame clones and lacks some. The table lists some 130,000 clones, just under 85% of them singletons, with around 15% in the top ten. The sequencing input was peripheral blood. The receptor set was obtained from a woman aged 50 to 60 with acute or convalescent COVID-19.

The gene calls are TRBV5-1 and TRBJ2-2; TRBD1 matches 9 bases. V shed 3 bases and J 5 bases; nucleotides not matched to a gene: 8. This CDR3 region has 16 residues. Germline-derived CDR1 and CDR2 are SGHRS and YFSETQ. The CDR3 here is CASSSIQGARTGELFF. For the CDR3, the DNA is TGCGCCAGCAGCTCGATACAGGGGGCCAGGACCGGGGAGCTGTTTTTT. The full variable domain, rest sourced from reference TRBV5-1 and TRBJ2-2, is KAGVTQTPRYLIKTRGQQVTLSCSPISGHRSVSWYQQTPGQGLQFLFEYFSETQRNKGNFPGRFSGRQFSNSRSEMNVSTLELGDSALYLCASSSIQGARTGELFFGEGSRLTVL.

DNA of the CDR3: TGTGCCTGGAGTACAGAATCTTCACCCCTCCACTTT. Amino acids: CAWSTESSPLHF. V is TRBV30 and J is TRBJ1-6; D is unclear. V lost 2 bases, J lost 9 bases, and 8 bases lay in between. CDR3 size: 12 residues. Looked up from germline, CDR1 is GTSNPN and CDR2 is SVGIG (reference sequence).

This clone was seen more than once but under ten times. The rearrangement links TRBV6-1 to TRBJ2-3; 9 bases are a match to TRBD2. The CDR3 has 15 amino acids. The V gene's germline CDR1 is MNHNS and CDR2 SASEGT. With 3 bases clipped from V and 3 bases from J, the junction kept 4 bases outside the gene matches. Here the CDR3 reads CASSDQAGGTDTQYF. In DNA form, the CDR3 reads TGTGCCAGCAGTGATCAAGCGGGGGGTACAGATACGCAGTATTTT.